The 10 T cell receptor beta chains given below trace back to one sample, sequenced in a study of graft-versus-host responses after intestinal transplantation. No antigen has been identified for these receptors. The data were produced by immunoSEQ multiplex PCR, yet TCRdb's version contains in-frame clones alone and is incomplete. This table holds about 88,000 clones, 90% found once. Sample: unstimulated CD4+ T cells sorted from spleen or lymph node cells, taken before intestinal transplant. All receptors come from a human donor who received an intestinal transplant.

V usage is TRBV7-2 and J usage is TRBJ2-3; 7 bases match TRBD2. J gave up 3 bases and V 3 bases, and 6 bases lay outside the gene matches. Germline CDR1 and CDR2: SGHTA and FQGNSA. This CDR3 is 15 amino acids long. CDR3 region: CASSLWGGTTDTQYF. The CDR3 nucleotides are TGTGCCAGCAGCTTGTGGGGGGGGACTACAGATACGCAGTATTTT. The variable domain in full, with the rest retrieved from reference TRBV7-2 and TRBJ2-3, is GAGVSQSPSNKVTEKGKDVELRCDPISGHTALYWYRQSLGQGLEFLIYFQGNSAPDKSGLPSDRFSAERTGGSVSTLTIQRTQQEDSAVYLCASSLWGGTTDTQYFGPGTRLTVL.

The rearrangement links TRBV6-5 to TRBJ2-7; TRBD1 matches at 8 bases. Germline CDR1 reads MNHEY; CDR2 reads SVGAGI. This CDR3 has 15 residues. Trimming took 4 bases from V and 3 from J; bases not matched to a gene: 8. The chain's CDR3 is CASSSTGTGFYEQYF. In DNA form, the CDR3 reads TGTGCCAGCAGTTCCACCGGGACAGGTTTCTACGAGCAGTACTTC.

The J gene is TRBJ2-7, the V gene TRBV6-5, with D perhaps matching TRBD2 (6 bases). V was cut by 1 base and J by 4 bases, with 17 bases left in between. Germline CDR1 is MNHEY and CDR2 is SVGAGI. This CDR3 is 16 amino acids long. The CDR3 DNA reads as TGTGCCAGCAGTTACTGGGGACTTTCTTTGGAGTACGAGCAGTACTTC. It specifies CASSYWGLSLEYEQYF.

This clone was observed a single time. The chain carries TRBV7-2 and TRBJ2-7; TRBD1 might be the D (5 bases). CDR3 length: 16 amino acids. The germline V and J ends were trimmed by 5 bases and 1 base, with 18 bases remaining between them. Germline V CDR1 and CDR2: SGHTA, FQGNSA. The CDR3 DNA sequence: TGTGCCAGCAGCACCCGGGTGGGGCTGGGGTCCTACGAGCAGTACTTC. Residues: CASSTRVGLGSYEQYF.

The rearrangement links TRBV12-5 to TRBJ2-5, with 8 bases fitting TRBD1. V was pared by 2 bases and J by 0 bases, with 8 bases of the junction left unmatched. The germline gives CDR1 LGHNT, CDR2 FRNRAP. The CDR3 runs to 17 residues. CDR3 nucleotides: TGTGCTAGTGGTTTGATGGCAGGGGGCAGGTACCAAGAGACCCAGTACTTC. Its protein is CASGLMAGGRYQETQYF.

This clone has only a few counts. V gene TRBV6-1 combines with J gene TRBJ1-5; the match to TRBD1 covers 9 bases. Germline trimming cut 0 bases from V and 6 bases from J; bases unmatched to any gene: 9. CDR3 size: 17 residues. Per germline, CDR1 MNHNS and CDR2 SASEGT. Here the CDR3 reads CASSEAPGQGSLQPQHF. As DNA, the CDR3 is TGTGCCAGCAGTGAAGCCCCCGGACAGGGGTCCCTTCAGCCCCAGCATTTT.

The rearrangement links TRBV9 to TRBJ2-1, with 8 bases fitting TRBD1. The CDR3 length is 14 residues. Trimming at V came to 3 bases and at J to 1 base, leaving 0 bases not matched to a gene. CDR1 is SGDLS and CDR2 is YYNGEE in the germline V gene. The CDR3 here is CASSGQGSYNEQFF. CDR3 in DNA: TGTGCCAGCAGCGGACAGGGGTCCTACAATGAGCAGTTCTTC.

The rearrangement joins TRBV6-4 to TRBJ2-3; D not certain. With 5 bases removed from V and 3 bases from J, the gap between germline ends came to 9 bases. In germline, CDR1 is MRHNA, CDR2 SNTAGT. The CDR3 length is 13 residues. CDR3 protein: CASSFAETDTQYF. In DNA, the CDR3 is TGTGCCAGCAGTTTTGCGGAGACAGATACGCAGTATTTT.

This CDR3 reads CASSFANFTDTQYF. CDR3 nucleotides: TGTGCCAGCAGCTTTGCGAATTTCACAGATACGCAGTATTTT. The chain is built from TRBV7-3 and TRBJ2-3; the D is unclear. V lost 3 bases to trimming and J lost 2 bases, with 9 bases between them. CDR3 length equals 14 residues. In germline, CDR1 is SGHTA, CDR2 FQGTGA.

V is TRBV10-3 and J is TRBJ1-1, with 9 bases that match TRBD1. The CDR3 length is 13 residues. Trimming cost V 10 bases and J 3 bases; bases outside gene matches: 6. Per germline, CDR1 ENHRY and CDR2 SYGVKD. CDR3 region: CATTTGGDTEAFF. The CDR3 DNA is TGTGCCACTACGACAGGGGGGGACACTGAAGCTTTCTTT.